This T cell receptor beta chain derives from a study of control samples from healthy donors and cancer patients. Trimming took off 4 bases at V and 13 bases at J, with 17 bases between the two ends. The CDR3 spans 14 residues. The germline gives CDR1 LNHDA, CDR2 SQIVND (reference sequence). Profiling relied on immunoSEQ multiplex PCR, and the TCRdb table lists in-frame clones only, not all of them. The table has 110,000 to 150,000 clones, 75% to 90% seen once. This chain joins TRBV19 and TRBJ1-6; no definite D call. The sample taken for sequencing was blood. This sequence was found in a woman in her 30s in good health. The CDR3 DNA reads as TGTGCCAGTAGTACGGCAGCGGCGGATGGGCCCCTCCACTTT. Protein sequence: CASSTAAADGPLHF.